This TCR beta chain was profiled in a study of neurological immune-mediated disorders. Remarks on this clonotype: The antigen is undetermined.

CDR1 and CDR2 (germline): MNHEY, SVGAGI. V was cut by 6 bases and J by 2 bases, with 12 bases left in between. The CDR3 has 14 residues. The study, taken as a whole, reports: There was no clinical or MRI feature that was associated with the multiple sclerosis repertoire cluster. Private repertoires in all groups were suggested by the absence of shared CDR3 amino acid sequences among expanded clones across subjects.

Each CDR3 protein is one row after TCRdb ran MiXCR on the 5' RACE reads. This sample has 65,000 to 70,000 distinct CDR3 sequences, with about 4% found just once. Material for sequencing was PBMCs. The TCR originated in a man between 45 and 60 years old with multiple sclerosis. This sequence joins TRBV6-5 and TRBJ2-3; D is unclear. The CDR3 nucleotides read TGTGCCAGCAGGTTGCACTCGGCCACAGATACGCAGTATTTT. It translates to CASRLHSATDTQYF.